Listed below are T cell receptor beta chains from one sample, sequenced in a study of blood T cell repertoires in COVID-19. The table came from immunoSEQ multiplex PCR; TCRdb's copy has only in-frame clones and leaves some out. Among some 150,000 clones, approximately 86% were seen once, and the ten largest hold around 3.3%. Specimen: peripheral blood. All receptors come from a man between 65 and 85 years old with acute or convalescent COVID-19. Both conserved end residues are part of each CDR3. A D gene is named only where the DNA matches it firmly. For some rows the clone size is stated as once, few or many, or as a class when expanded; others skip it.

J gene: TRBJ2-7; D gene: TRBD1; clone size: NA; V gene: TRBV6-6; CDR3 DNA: TGTGCCAGCAGCCCTGACAGGGGGCTTACCTACGAGCAGTACTTC; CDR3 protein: CASSPDRGLTYEQYF
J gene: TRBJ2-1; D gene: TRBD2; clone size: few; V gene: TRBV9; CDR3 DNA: TGTGCCAGCAGCGGACTAGCGGCAAGCTCCTACAATGAGCAGTTCTTC; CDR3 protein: CASSGLAASSYNEQFF
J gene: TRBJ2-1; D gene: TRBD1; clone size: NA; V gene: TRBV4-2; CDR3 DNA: TGTGCCAGCAGCCAAGGACAGGGAAGTGGGGCAGAGCAGTTCTTC; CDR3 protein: CASSQGQGSGAEQFF
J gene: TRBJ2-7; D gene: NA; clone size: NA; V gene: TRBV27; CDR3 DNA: TGTGCCAGCGGCCCCATTTCCTACGAGCAGTACTTC; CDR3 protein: CASGPISYEQYF
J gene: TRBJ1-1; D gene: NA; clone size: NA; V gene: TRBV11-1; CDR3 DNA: TGTGCCAGCAGCTTGTCGGACAGTCGGATGAACACTGAAGCTTTCTTT; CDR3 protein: CASSLSDSRMNTEAFF
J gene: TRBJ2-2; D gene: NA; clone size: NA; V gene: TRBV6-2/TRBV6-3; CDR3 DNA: TGTGCCAGCAGTTGGACAGTCACCGGGGAGCTGTTTTTT; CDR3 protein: CASSWTVTGELFF
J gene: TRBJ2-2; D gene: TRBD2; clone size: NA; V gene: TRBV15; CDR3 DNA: TGTGCCACCAGCAGAGCTCTAGCGGGACCCGGGGAGCTGTTTTTT; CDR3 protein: CATSRALAGPGELFF
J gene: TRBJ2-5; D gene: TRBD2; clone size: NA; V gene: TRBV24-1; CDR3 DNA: TGTGCCACCAGTGGCCCCGGGGGGTTAGAGACCCAGTACTTC; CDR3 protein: CATSGPGGLETQYF
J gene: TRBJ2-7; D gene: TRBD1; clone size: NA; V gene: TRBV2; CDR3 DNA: TGTGCCAGCAGTCGTACGGGGGACAGGGAGGACGAGCAGTACTTC; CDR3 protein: CASSRTGDREDEQYF
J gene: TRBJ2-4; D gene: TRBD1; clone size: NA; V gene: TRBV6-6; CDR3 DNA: TGTGCCAGCAGTCCGGGACAGGGGTTCAACATTCAGTACTTC; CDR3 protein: CASSPGQGFNIQYF
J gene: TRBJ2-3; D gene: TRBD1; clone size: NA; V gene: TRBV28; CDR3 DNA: TGTGCCAGCAGTTTATTTACGACAGGGTTTACAGATACGCAGTATTTT; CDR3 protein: CASSLFTTGFTDTQYF
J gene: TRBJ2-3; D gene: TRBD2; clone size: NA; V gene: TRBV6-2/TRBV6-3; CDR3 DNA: TGTGCCAGCAGTTTCCCTACTAGCGGGAGGGCCACGACAGATACGCAGTATTTT; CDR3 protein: CASSFPTSGRATTDTQYF
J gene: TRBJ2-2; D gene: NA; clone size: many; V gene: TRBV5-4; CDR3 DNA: TGTGCCAGCAGCTTGGAGCGGACCGGGGAGCTGTTTTTT; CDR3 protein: CASSLERTGELFF
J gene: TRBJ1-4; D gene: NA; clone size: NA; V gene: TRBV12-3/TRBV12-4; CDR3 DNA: TGTGCCAGCAGCCCAGGAGGTTCGGGGAGACTGTTTTTT; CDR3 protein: CASSPGGSGRLFF
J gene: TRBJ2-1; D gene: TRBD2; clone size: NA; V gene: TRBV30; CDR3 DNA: TGTGCCTGGAGCGGACTAGCGGGAGGGAATAATGAGCAGTTCTTC; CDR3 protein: CAWSGLAGGNNEQFF
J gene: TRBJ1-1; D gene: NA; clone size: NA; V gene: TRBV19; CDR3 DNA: TGTGCCAGTAGTTCCCCGGGACATATGAACACTGAAGCTTTCTTT; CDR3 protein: CASSSPGHMNTEAFF
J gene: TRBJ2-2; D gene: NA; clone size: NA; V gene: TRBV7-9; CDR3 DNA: TGTGCCAGCAGCTTAGTCGGGGAATCCGGGGAGCTGTTTTTT; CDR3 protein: CASSLVGESGELFF
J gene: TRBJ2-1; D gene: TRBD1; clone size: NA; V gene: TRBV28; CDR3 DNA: TGTGCCACCAAGGGACAGGGTCGCTCCTACAATGAGCAGTTCTTC; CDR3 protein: CATKGQGRSYNEQFF
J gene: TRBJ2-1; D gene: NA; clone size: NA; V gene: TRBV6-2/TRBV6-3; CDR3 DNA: TGTGCCAGCAGTTATGGCCCCTACAATGAGCAGTTCTTC; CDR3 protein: CASSYGPYNEQFF
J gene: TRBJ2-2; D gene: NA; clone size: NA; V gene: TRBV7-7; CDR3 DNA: TGTGCTAGCAGCCCCGGGACTGTGAACACCGGGGAGCTGTTTTTT; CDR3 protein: CASSPGTVNTGELFF
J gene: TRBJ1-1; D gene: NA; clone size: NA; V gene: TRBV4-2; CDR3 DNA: TGTGCCAGCAGCCAAGCGCGGAACCTTGGTGATGAAGCTTTCTTT; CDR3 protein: CASSQARNLGDEAFF
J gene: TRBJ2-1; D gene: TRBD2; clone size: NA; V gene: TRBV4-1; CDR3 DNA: TGCGCCAGCAGCCAAGCGGGCGGGGGCTACAATGAGCAGTTCTTC; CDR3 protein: CASSQAGGGYNEQFF
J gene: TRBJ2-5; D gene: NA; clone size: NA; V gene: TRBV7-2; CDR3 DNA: TGTGCCAGCAGCTTCAACCAAGAGACCCAGTACTTC; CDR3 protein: CASSFNQETQYF
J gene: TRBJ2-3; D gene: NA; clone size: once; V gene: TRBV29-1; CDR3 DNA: TGCAGCGTTGGAAAGTGGGAGCTCACAGATACGCAGTATTTT; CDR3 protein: CSVGKWELTDTQYF
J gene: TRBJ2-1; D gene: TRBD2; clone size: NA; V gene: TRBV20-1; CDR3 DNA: TGCAGTGCTAGTTGGCTAGCGGCCTACAATGAGCAGTTCTTC; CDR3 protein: CSASWLAAYNEQFF
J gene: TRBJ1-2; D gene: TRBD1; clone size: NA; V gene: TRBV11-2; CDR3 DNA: TGTGCCAGCAGCCTCGACAGGGTAATTGGCTACACCTTC; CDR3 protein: CASSLDRVIGYTF
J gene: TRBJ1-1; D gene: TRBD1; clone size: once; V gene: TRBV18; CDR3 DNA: TGTGCCAGCTCACCGACAGGGAAGGACACTGAAGCTTTCTTT; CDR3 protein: CASSPTGKDTEAFF
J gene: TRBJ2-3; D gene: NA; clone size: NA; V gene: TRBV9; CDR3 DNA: TGTGCCAGCAGCGTAGCGGCAGGGCGGAGCACAGATACGCAGTATTTT; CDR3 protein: CASSVAAGRSTDTQYF
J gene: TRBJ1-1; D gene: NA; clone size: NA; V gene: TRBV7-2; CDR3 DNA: TGTGCCAGCAGCTTAGGGGCGAACACTGAAGCTTTCTTT; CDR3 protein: CASSLGANTEAFF
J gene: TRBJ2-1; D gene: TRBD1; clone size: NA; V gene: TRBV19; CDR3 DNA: TGTGCCAGTAGTATAAGGGGGACAGATTACAATGAGCAGTTCTTC; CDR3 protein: CASSIRGTDYNEQFF
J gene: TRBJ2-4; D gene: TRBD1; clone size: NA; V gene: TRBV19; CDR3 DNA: TGTGCCAGTAGTATCCGGACAGGGGGCCCCCGAAACATTCAGTACTTC; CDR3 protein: CASSIRTGGPRNIQYF